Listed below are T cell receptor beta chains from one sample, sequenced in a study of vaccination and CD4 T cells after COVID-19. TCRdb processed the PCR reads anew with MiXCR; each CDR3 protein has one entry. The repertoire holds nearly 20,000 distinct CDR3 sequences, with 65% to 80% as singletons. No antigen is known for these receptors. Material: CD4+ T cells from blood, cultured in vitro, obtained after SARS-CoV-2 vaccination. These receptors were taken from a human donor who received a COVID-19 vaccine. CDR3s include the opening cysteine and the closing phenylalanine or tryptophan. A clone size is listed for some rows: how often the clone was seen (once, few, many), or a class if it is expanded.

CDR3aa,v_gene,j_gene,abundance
CAWSVLRQETQYF,TRBV30,TRBJ2-5,.
CASGTYGYTF,TRBV19,TRBJ1-2,few
CASSPRLAGGETQYF,TRBV6-1,TRBJ2-5,.
CASSYGTGEGQPQHF,TRBV6-5,TRBJ1-5,.
CASSFAGAHGYTF,TRBV5-4,TRBJ1-2,.
CAISEWQGLGYTF,TRBV10-3,TRBJ1-2,.
CASSIVGAGPYTDTQYF,TRBV19,TRBJ2-3,.
CSARGVTQESQPQHF,TRBV20-1,TRBJ1-5,few
CASRTDGGYTF,TRBV25-1,TRBJ1-2,.
CASSLNPGGGGFTDTQYF,TRBV7-2,TRBJ2-3,.
CSARDPDRNYGYTF,TRBV20-1,TRBJ1-2,.
CSALAGANTGELFF,TRBV20-1,TRBJ2-2,.
CASRRTGGDETQYF,TRBV12-3/TRBV12-4,TRBJ2-5,.
CASSSRQGFTEAFF,TRBV11-2,TRBJ1-1,.
CSARDMGDHSPLHF,TRBV20-1,TRBJ1-6,.
CASSPLPGQGSPGLGNTIYF,TRBV7-9,TRBJ1-3,medium-sized
CASSFGHHGDFVESEAFF,TRBV21-1,TRBJ1-1,once
CASSPNALRTGDSATF,TRBV4-2,TRBJ1-2,.
CASSEVGVTEAFF,TRBV25-1,TRBJ1-1,.
CASSPWDRPNQPQHF,TRBV18,TRBJ1-5,once
CASSEARGRGAAYEQYF,TRBV2,TRBJ2-7,.
CASSPGDRAYGYTF,TRBV27,TRBJ1-2,.
CASRETRTDTQYF,TRBV19,TRBJ2-3,.
CSARAGGRSEAFF,TRBV20-1,TRBJ1-1,few
CATSVGGRNTGELFF,TRBV24-1,TRBJ2-2,once
CATGLAGADTQYF,TRBV2,TRBJ2-3,once
CASSDPRTAFSNQPQHF,TRBV6-1,TRBJ1-5,.
CASSRINQPQHF,TRBV12-3/TRBV12-4,TRBJ1-5,few